A single sample gave rise to the 27 T cell receptor beta chains below, sequenced in a study of blood T cell repertoires in COVID-19. Assay used: immunoSEQ multiplex PCR; TCRdb lists only in-frame clones, some missing. The sample holds roughly 90,000 clones; 86% are singletons and the top ten take under 30%. Sequencing used peripheral blood. The receptors were gathered from a human donor in a cohort sampled during active COVID-19.

The genes are TRBV19 and TRBJ1-5; TRBD1 aligns across 8 bases. V trimming: 3 bases; J trimming: 2 bases; junction bases outside the gene matches: 6. This CDR3 has 16 residues. Germline CDR1 and CDR2: LNHDA and SQIVND (reference sequence). DNA for the CDR3: TGTGCCAGTAGTATCGGACAGGGTTATGGCAATCAGCCCCAGCATTTT. It codes for CASSIGQGYGNQPQHF.

The genes are TRBV7-6 and TRBJ2-7; the D gene is possibly TRBD2 (6 bases). Trimming shortened V by 3 bases and J by 3 bases, and 12 bases separated the two germline ends. CDR1 and CDR2 (germline): SGHVS, FNYEAQ. The CDR3 spans 14 residues. The CDR3 region has the DNA TGTGCCAGCAGCTTGGAGGGACGGAACTACGAGCAGTACTTC. As protein: CASSLEGRNYEQYF.

The chain uses TRBV5-1 and TRBJ2-3; D perhaps matches TRBD1 (5 bases). Germline-derived CDR1 and CDR2 are SGHRS and YFSETQ. This CDR3 contains 15 residues. Trimming removed 5 bases from V and 0 bases from J, with 13 bases in between. The DNA of the CDR3 is TGCGCCAGCAGACTACAGGTATCTAGCACAGATACGCAGTATTTT. The encoded protein is CASRLQVSSTDTQYF.

Notes on this clone: In the same sample, other DNA sequences code for this CDR3. The V and J genes are TRBV27 and TRBJ2-2, with TRBD1 identical over 7 bases. Losses at the gene ends were 3 bases for V and 5 bases for J; bases not matched to a gene: 6. Germline CDR1 MNHEY, CDR2 SMNVEV (reference sequence). There are 15 residues in the CDR3. CDR3 nucleotides: TGTGCCAGCAGTTTTGACAGGGCCGGAACCGGGGAGCTGTTTTTT. Its translation is CASSFDRAGTGELFF.

V usage is TRBV6-5 and J usage is TRBJ2-7; 8 bases align to TRBD2. Germline trimming cut 2 bases from V and 9 bases from J; bases unmatched to any gene: 9. Germline V gives CDR1 MNHEY, CDR2 SVGAGI. CDR3 length: 14 amino acids. CDR3 in amino acids: CASSYTSHRGGQYF. CDR3 nucleotide sequence: TGTGCCAGCAGTTACACCTCTCATCGGGGGGGGCAGTACTTC.

The chain carries TRBV9 and TRBJ1-5, with D unclear. Deletions cut 4 bases from V and 3 bases from J, with 14 bases between. CDR3 length equals 15 residues. Germline-derived CDR1 and CDR2 are SGDLS and YYNGEE. In DNA form, the CDR3 reads TGTGCCAGCAGCCTCCGAGGACTGCCCAATCAGCCCCAGCATTTT. It codes for CASSLRGLPNQPQHF. The variable domain in full, completed from reference TRBV9 and TRBJ1-5, reads DSGVTQTPKHLITATGQRVTLRCSPRSGDLSVYWYQQSLDQGLQFLIQYYNGEERAKGNILERFSAQQFPDLHSELNLSSLELGDSALYFCASSLRGLPNQPQHFGDGTRLSIL.

This clone turned up a few times. V gene TRBV29-1 combines with J gene TRBJ2-5; 10 bases align to TRBD1. Germline lookup yields CDR1 SQVTM and CDR2 ANQGSEA. V lost 4 bases to trimming and J lost 3 bases; unmatched junction nucleotides: 5. The length of the CDR3 is 14 residues. CDR3: CSVGAGTGEETQYF. The CDR3 DNA follows: TGCAGCGTTGGGGCCGGGACAGGGGAAGAGACCCAGTACTTC.

The rearrangement uses TRBV7-8 and TRBJ2-5; a weak D match, TRBD1 (5 bases). The CDR3 length is 17 residues. Looked up from germline, CDR1 is SGHVS and CDR2 is FQNEAQ. The ends were cut back, 4 bases at V and 2 bases at J, with 20 bases in the middle. As DNA, the CDR3 is TGTGCCAGCAGCTCCCTGGGGCAGGGCTCACTTCAAGAGACCCAGTACTTC. Amino acid sequence: CASSSLGQGSLQETQYF.

This clone was seen a single time. The rearrangement links TRBV6-6 to TRBJ2-1; a weak D match, TRBD1 (5 bases). The germline CDR1 and CDR2 sequences are MNHNY and SVGAGI (reference sequence). V lost 7 bases, J lost 0 bases, and 7 bases lay in between. The CDR3 loop spans 13 amino acids. The CDR3 is CASTRGSYNEQFF. In DNA, the CDR3 is TGTGCCAGCACAAGGGGCTCCTACAATGAGCAGTTCTTC.

This clone was counted a single time. V usage is TRBV28 and J usage is TRBJ1-5; D unclear. The V gene lost 3 bases and the J gene lost 7 bases, with 16 bases spanning the gap. The CDR3 is made up of 15 amino acids. Per the germline V gene, CDR1 is MDHEN and CDR2 is SYDVKM. The CDR3 bases are TGTGCCAGCAGTTTTAATTTCGGGTCGGGACAGCCCCAGCATTTT. It specifies CASSFNFGSGQPQHF.

This clone was counted between two and nine times. The V gene is TRBV2, the J gene TRBJ2-1; a possible D gene is TRBD1 (7 bases). Per the germline V gene, CDR1 is SNHLY and CDR2 is FYNNEI. The CDR3 is made up of 13 amino acids. V was cut by 6 bases and J by 4 bases, with 10 bases left in between. The CDR3 reads CASSAGQYNEQFF. As DNA, the CDR3 is TGTGCCAGCAGCGCGGGACAGTACAATGAGCAGTTCTTC.

V is TRBV7-9 and J is TRBJ2-7; D is ambiguous. V was cut by 0 bases and J by 3 bases, with 9 bases left in between. This CDR3 contains 14 residues. Germline CDR1 reads SEHNR; CDR2 reads FQNEAQ (reference sequence). This CDR3 is CASSLATPRYEQYF. The CDR3 DNA follows: TGTGCCAGCAGCTTAGCGACTCCTCGCTACGAGCAGTACTTC.

This clone was seen only a few times. V usage is TRBV4-3 and J usage is TRBJ1-3, with 9 positions matching TRBD1. The CDR3 contains 16 residues. V lost 3 bases, J lost 8 bases, and 11 bases stayed unmatched. Germline CDR1 is LGHNA and CDR2 is YSLEER. The CDR3, as DNA: TGCGCCAGCAGCCAGACACACAGGGGGCAGTCGGACACCATATATTTT. Its translation: CASSQTHRGQSDTIYF.

A note on this clone: The same CDR3 is also encoded by other DNA sequences in this sample. This chain connects TRBV5-1 to TRBJ2-7; a possible D gene is TRBD1 (6 bases). V was clipped by 3 bases and J by 5 bases, with 12 bases between them. The germline V gene has CDR1 SGHRS and CDR2 YFSETQ. The CDR3 covers 13 residues. The CDR3: CASSSTGTNEQYF. The DNA of the CDR3 is TGCGCCAGCAGCTCCACAGGGACGAACGAGCAGTACTTC.

This rearrangement joins TRBV11-2 to TRBJ1-1, with TRBD1 matching 9 bases. V lost 9 bases to trimming and J lost 4 bases; unmatched junction nucleotides: 9. Germline CDR1 reads SGHAT; CDR2 reads FQNNGV. CDR3 length: 14 amino acids. CDR3 coding DNA: TGTGCCAGTGGAACAGGGGGCGCGGTCACTGAAGCTTTCTTT. It encodes CASGTGGAVTEAFF.

This clone came up a few times. This rearrangement joins TRBV6-2 or TRBV6-3 to TRBJ1-1; D not certain. The CDR3 has 14 amino acids. V was trimmed by 3 bases and J by 10 bases, leaving 18 bases between them. Germline values: CDR1 MNHEY, CDR2 SVGEGT. The CDR3 region has the DNA TGTGCCAGCAGTTATACCTCCACCGCCGGGAGAGCTTTCTTT. It codes for CASSYTSTAGRAFF.

V gene TRBV10-2 combines with J gene TRBJ1-2; 8 bases map to TRBD1. Germline CDR1 WSHSY, CDR2 SAAADI. The CDR3 spans 13 residues. V lost 7 bases to trimming and J lost 7 bases; unmatched junction nucleotides: 8. The DNA of the CDR3 is TGCGCCAGCACCGAAGACAGGGGCGCTGGCTACACCTTC. This encodes CASTEDRGAGYTF.

The chain couples TRBV4-3 to TRBJ2-2, with 9 bases identical to TRBD2. The CDR3 has 16 amino acids. The V segment lost 0 bases and the J segment 6 bases; nucleotides outside the gene matches: 5. Germline V lookup: CDR1 LGHNA, CDR2 YSLEER. This CDR3 reads CASSQEGGRVAGELFF. The DNA for the CDR3 is TGCGCCAGCAGCCAAGAGGGCGGGAGGGTGGCCGGGGAGCTGTTTTTT.

This rearrangement joins TRBV11-2 to TRBJ1-4; a weak D match, TRBD1 (5 bases). Germline values: CDR1 SGHAT, CDR2 FQNNGV. The germline V and J ends were trimmed by 5 bases and 6 bases, with 16 bases remaining between them. CDR3 length: 15 residues. The CDR3 DNA follows: TGTGCCAGCAGCCTGGGACTAATTCGTGATGAAAAACTGTTTTTT. Residues: CASSLGLIRDEKLFF.

This clone has just a few counts. The chain carries TRBV5-1 and TRBJ1-4; maybe TRBD1 (6 bases). Between the trimmed V and J ends, which lost 0 bases and 7 bases, there was a span of 7 bases. This CDR3 contains 13 residues. The germline gives CDR1 SGHRS, CDR2 YFSETQ. Written as DNA, the CDR3 is TGCGCCAGCAGCTTGGAACAGGGTGAAAAACTGTTTTTT. It yields the protein CASSLEQGEKLFF.

J is TRBJ1-5 and V is TRBV7-2; 8 positions agree with TRBD1. The germline gives CDR1 SGHTA, CDR2 FQGNSA. Trimming took 5 bases from V and 7 from J; bases not matched to a gene: 10. The CDR3 runs to 15 residues. The CDR3 nucleotides read TGTGCCAGCAGCACGACAGGGGACGGCGTACAGCCCCAGCATTTT. Protein product: CASSTTGDGVQPQHF.

The chain has TRBV6-2 or TRBV6-3 and TRBJ2-1, with D perhaps TRBD1 (6 bases). CDR3 length: 15 amino acids. Trimming stripped 4 bases from V and 0 bases from J, with 10 bases between. Germline loops: CDR1 MNHEY, CDR2 SVGEGT. Here the CDR3 reads CASSLAGDSYNEQFF. In DNA, the CDR3 is TGTGCCAGCAGTTTGGCAGGGGACTCCTACAATGAGCAGTTCTTC.

The chain has TRBV28 and TRBJ2-2; 8 bases match TRBD1. The CDR3 runs 16 residues. Germline assignment: CDR1 MDHEN and CDR2 SYDVKM. V lost 6 bases, J lost 5 bases, and 11 bases stayed unmatched. This CDR3 reads CASRRWTGSGTGELFF. For the CDR3, the DNA is TGTGCCAGCAGGCGTTGGACAGGGTCGGGGACCGGGGAGCTGTTTTTT.

J is TRBJ1-5 and V is TRBV7-2; D is perhaps TRBD1 (5 bases). This CDR3 has 15 residues. The ends were cut back, 5 bases at V and 3 bases at J, with 14 bases in the middle. Germline-derived CDR1 and CDR2 are SGHTA and FQGNSA. CDR3 loop: CASSPKGGANQPQHF. CDR3 coding DNA: TGTGCCAGCAGCCCGAAAGGTGGGGCCAATCAGCCCCAGCATTTT.

The chain joins TRBV7-9 to TRBJ2-1, with 8 bases fitting TRBD2. The CDR3 is 15 residues long. Germline trimming cut 1 base from V and 7 bases from J; bases unmatched to any gene: 6. Germline loops: CDR1 SEHNR, CDR2 FQNEAQ (reference sequence). The CDR3 region has the DNA TGTGCCAGCAGCTTAGTCGCGGGAGGAAGGAATGAGCAGTTCTTC. This encodes CASSLVAGGRNEQFF.

The chain employs TRBV20-1 and TRBJ2-7; perhaps TRBD2 as D (6 bases). V gave up 6 bases and J gave up 6 bases, with 12 bases separating them. The CDR3 length is 11 residues. Germline loops: CDR1 DFQATT, CDR2 SNEGSKA (reference sequence). Here the CDR3 DNA reads TGCAGTGCAGAGCAGGGAGGCGAGCAGTACTTC. As protein: CSAEQGGEQYF.

The rearrangement joins TRBV6-1 to TRBJ2-6, with TRBD2 matching over 9 bases. Germline CDR1 MNHNS, CDR2 SASEGT. CDR3 length: 19 residues. With V trimmed by 4 bases and J by 0 bases, 10 bases remained unmatched. The CDR3 DNA sequence: TGTGCCAGCAGTGCCTACCCCATAGCGGGGGCCTCTGGGGCCAACGTCCTGACTTTC. Its translation is CASSAYPIAGASGANVLTF.